The sequence of this TCR beta chain was determined in a study of blood T cells in healthy people across ages. The study's findings and limits: Donors of long life had a larger count of naive CD4+ cells and greater diversity than aged donors.

Only a few counts were recorded for this clonotype. Its antigen is unidentified. PBMCs were isolated at a quantity of at least 7 million per sample. Trimming took 4 bases from V and 6 from J, leaving 18 bases between them. Germline V gene sequence: CDR1 SEHNR, CDR2 FQNEAQ (reference sequence). The CDR3 loop spans 15 amino acids. Next came a second PCR, run for about 6 to 11 cycles, which used a sample-barcoded 5' primer along with a J-beta primer mix. TCRdb re-derived calls from the 5' RACE reads in MiXCR, one entry per CDR3 protein. The repertoire holds fewer than 700,000 distinct CDR3 sequences, with 40% to 55% as singletons.

The receptor was derived from an elderly man in good health. This sequence joins TRBV7-9 and TRBJ1-2; possibly TRBD1 for D (5 bases). Source material: blood. The CDR3 protein is CASSWQGGPKHGYTF. CDR3 nucleotide sequence: TGTGCCAGCAGCTGGCAGGGTGGCCCCAAGCATGGCTACACCTTC.